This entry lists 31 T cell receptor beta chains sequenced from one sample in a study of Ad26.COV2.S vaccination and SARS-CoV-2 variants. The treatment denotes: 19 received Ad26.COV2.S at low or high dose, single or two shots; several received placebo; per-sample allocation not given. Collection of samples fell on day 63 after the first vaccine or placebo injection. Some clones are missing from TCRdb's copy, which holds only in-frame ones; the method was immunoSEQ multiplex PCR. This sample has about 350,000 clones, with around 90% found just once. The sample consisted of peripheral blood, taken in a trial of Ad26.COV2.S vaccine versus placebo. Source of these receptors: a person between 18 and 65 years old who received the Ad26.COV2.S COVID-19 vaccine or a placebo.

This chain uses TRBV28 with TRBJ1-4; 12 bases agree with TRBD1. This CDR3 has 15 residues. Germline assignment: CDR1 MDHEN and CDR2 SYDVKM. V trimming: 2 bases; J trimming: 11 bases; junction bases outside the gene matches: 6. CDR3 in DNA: TGTGCCAGCAGTTTAGAGGGACAGGGGGCTCGTAAACTGTTTTTT. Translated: CASSLEGQGARKLFF.

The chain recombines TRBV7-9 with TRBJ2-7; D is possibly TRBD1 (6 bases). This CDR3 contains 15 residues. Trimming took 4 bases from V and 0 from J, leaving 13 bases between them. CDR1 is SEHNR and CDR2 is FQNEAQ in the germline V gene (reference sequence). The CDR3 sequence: CASSSHRQVSYEQYF. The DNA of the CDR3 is TGTGCCAGCAGCTCCCACAGACAGGTCTCCTACGAGCAGTACTTC.

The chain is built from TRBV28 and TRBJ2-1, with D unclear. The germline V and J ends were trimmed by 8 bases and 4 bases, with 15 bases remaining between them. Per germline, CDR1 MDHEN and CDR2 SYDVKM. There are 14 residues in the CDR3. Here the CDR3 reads CASEATLTYNEQFF. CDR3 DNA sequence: TGTGCCAGCGAAGCGACCCTTACTTACAATGAGCAGTTCTTC.

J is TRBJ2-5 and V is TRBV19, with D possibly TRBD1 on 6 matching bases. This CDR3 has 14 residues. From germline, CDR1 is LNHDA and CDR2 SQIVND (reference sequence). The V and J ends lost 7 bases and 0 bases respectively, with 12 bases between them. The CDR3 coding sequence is TGTGCCAGTACTGTACAGGGTAACCAAGAGACCCAGTACTTC. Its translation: CASTVQGNQETQYF.

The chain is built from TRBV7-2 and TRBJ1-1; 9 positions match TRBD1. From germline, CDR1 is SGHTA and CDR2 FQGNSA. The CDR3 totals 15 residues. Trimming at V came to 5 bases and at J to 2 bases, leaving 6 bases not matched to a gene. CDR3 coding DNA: TGTGCCAGCAGCACGCGGACAGGGGATAACACTGAAGCTTTCTTT. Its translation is CASSTRTGDNTEAFF.

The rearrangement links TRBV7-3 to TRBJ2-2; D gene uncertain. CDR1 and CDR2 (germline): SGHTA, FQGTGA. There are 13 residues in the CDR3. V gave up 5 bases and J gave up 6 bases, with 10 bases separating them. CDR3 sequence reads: CASSPSLPGELFF. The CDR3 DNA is TGTGCCAGCAGCCCCAGTCTGCCCGGGGAGCTGTTTTTT.

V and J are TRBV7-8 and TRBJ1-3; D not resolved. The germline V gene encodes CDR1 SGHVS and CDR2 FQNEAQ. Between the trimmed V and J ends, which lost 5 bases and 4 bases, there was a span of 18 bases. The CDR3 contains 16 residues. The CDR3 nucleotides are TGTGCCAGCAGCGGACCGGGAGACGGCAACGGAAACACCATATATTTT. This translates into CASSGPGDGNGNTIYF.

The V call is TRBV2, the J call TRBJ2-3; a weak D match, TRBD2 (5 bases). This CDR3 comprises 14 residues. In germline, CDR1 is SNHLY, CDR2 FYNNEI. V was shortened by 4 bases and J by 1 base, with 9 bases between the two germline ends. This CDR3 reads CASSALAGTDTQYF. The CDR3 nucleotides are TGTGCCAGCAGTGCCCTAGCCGGCACAGATACGCAGTATTTT.

This chain's CDR3 is CASSEKTGYGYTF. The CDR3 DNA follows: TGTGCCAGCAGTGAAAAGACAGGGTATGGCTACACCTTC. This sequence joins TRBV6-1 and TRBJ1-2; 7 bases fit TRBD1. Trimming removed 2 bases from V and 5 bases from J; junction bases left unmatched: 2. The CDR3 spans 13 residues. The germline V gene has CDR1 MNHNS and CDR2 SASEGT.

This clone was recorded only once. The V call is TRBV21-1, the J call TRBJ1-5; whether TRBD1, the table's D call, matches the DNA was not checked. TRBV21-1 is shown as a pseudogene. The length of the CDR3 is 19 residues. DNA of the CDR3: TGTGCCAGCAGCAAAGCTGTGGCAGGGGGCAGGGAGAGCAATCAGCCCCAGCATTTT. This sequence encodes CASSKAVAGGRESNQPQHF.

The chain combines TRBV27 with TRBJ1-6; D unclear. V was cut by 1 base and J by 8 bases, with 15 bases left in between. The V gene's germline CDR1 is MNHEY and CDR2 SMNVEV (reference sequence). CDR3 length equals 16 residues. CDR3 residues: CASSLYDLLRDSPLHF. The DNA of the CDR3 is TGTGCCAGCAGTTTATATGACCTCCTGCGGGATTCACCCCTCCACTTT.

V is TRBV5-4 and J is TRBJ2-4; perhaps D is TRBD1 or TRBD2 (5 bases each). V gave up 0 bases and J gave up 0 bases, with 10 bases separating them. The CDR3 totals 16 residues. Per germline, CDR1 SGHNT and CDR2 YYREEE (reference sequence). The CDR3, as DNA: TGTGCCAGCAGCTTGGCCGGGGCCCTAGCCAAAAACATTCAGTACTTC. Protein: CASSLAGALAKNIQYF.

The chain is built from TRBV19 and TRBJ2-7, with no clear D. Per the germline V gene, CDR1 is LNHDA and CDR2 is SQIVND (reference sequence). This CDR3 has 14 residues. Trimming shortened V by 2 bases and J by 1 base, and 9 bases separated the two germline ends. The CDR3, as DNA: TGTGCCAGTAGTATAAGCCCAGGATCCTACGAGCAGTACTTC. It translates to CASSISPGSYEQYF.

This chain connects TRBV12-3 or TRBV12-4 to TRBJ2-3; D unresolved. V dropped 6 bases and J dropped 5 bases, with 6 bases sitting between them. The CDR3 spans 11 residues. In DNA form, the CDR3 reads TGTGCCAGCAGCGAGCAAGATACGCAGTATTTT. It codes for CASSEQDTQYF.

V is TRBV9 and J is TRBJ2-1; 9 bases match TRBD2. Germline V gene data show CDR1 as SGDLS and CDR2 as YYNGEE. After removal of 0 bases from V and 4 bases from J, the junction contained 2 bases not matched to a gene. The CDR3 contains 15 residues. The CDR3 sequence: CASSVGLAEYNEQFF. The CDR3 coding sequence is TGTGCCAGCAGCGTAGGACTAGCGGAGTACAATGAGCAGTTCTTC. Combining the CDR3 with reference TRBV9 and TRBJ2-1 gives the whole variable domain DSGVTQTPKHLITATGQRVTLRCSPRSGDLSVYWYQQSLDQGLQFLIQYYNGEERAKGNILERFSAQQFPDLHSELNLSSLELGDSALYFCASSVGLAEYNEQFFGPGTRLTVL.

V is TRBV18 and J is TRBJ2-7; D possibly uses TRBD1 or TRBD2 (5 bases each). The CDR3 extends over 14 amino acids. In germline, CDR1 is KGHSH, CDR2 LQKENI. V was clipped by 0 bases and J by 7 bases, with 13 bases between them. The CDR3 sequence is CASSPPGRGGEQYF. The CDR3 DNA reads TGTGCCAGCTCACCACCCGGTCGGGGCGGGGAGCAGTACTTC.

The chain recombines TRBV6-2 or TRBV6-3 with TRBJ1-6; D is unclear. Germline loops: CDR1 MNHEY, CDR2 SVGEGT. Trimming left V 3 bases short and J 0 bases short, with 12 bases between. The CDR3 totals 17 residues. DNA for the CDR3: TGTGCCAGCAGTTATGGAACTACCCTCTCCTATAATTCACCCCTCCACTTT. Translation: CASSYGTTLSYNSPLHF.

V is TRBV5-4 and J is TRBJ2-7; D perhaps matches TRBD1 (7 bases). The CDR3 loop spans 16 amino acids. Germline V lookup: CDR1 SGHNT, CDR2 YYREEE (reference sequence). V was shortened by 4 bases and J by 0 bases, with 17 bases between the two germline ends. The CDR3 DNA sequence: TGTGCCAGCAGCCCAGGAGGGGGCGGGGTCTCCTACGAGCAGTACTTC. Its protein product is CASSPGGGGVSYEQYF.

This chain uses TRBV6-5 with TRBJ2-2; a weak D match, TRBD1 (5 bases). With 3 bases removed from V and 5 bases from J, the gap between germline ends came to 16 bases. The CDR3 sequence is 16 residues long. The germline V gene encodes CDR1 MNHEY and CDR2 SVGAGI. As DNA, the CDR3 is TGTGCCAGCAGTTATTGGCAGGGTATATCGACCGGGGAGCTGTTTTTT. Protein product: CASSYWQGISTGELFF.

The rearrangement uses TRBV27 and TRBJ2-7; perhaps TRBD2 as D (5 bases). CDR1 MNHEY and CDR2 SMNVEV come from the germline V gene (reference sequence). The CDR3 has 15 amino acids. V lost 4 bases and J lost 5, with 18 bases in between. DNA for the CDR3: TGTGCCAGCAGTTCACTCCTCGCCGGGGTGCACGAGCAGTACTTC. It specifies CASSSLLAGVHEQYF.

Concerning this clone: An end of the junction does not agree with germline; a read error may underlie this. The CDR3 DNA follows: TGTGCTAGCAGCCGGACAGGGGTCGAGACCCAGTACTTC. Its protein is CASSRTGVETQYF. The rearrangement links TRBV7-7 to TRBJ2-5; 9 nucleotides line up with TRBD1. In germline, CDR1 is SSHAT, CDR2 FNYEAQ (reference sequence). The CDR3 is 13 amino acids.

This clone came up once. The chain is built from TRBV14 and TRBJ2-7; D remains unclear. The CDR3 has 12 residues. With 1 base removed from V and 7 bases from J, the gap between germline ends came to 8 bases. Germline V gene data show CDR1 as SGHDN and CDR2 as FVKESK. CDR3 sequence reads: CASSQGVREQYF. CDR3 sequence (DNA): TGTGCCAGCAGCCAAGGGGTCCGGGAGCAGTACTTC.

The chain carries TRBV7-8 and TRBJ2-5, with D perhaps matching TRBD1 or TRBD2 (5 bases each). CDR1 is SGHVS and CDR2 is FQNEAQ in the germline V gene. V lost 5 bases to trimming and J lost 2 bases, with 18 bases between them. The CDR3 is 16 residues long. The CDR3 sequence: CASSKAQGAAQETQYF. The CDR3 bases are TGTGCCAGCAGCAAAGCCCAGGGAGCGGCTCAAGAGACCCAGTACTTC.

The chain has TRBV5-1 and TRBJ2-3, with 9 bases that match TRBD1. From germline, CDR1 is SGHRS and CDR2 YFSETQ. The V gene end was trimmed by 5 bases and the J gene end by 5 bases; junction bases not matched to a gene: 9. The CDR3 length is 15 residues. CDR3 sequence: CASRDRTGERDTQYF. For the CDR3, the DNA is TGCGCCAGCAGGGACCGGACAGGGGAGAGAGATACGCAGTATTTT.

The CDR3 DNA reads as TGTGCCAGCGCGGCCCGGGAGGCTACTGAAGCTTTCTTT. Translating gives CASAAREATEAFF. The V call is TRBV6-5, the J call TRBJ1-1; D unresolved. This CDR3 is built from 13 residues. Per germline, CDR1 MNHEY and CDR2 SVGAGI. Between the trimmed V and J ends, which lost 8 bases and 5 bases, there was a span of 15 bases.

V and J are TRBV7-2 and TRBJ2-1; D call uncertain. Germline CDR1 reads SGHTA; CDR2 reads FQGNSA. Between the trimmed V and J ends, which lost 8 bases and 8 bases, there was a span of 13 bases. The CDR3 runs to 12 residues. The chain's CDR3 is CASGQPSDEQFF. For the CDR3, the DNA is TGTGCCAGCGGCCAGCCCAGCGATGAGCAGTTCTTC.

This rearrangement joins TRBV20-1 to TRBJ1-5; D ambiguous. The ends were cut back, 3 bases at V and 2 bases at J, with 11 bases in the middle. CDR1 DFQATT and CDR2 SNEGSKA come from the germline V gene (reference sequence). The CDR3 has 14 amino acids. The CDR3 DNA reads TGCAGTGCTAGTTCACACCTCCGCAATCAGCCCCAGCATTTT. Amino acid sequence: CSASSHLRNQPQHF.

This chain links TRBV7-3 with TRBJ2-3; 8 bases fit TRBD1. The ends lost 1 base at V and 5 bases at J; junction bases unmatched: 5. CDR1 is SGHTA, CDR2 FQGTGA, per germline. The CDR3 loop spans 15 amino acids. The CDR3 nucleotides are TGTGCCAGCAGCTTAAATCAGGGGGCGAAAGATACGCAGTATTTT. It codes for CASSLNQGAKDTQYF.

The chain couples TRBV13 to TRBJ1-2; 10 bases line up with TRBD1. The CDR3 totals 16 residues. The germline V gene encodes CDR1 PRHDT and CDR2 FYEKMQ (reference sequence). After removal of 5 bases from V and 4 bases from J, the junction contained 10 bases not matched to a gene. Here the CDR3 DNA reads TGTGCCAGCAGCGCCCGGACAGGGGGAAACCTCTATGGCTACACCTTC. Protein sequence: CASSARTGGNLYGYTF.

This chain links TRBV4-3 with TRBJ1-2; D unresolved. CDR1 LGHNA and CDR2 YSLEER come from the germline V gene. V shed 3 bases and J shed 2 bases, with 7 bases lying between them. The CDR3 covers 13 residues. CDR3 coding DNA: TGCGCCAGCAGCCACCCCGGGAACTATGGCTACACCTTC. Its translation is CASSHPGNYGYTF.

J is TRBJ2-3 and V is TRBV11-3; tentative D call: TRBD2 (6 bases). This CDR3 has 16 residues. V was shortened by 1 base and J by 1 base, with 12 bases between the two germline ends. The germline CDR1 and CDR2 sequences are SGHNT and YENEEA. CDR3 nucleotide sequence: TGTGCCAGCAGCTTAGGGAAGGGACTGGGCACAGATACGCAGTATTTT. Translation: CASSLGKGLGTDTQYF.